Reported below is one T cell receptor (beta chain). The CDR3 is 12 residues long. Germline loops: CDR1 SQVTM, CDR2 ANQGSEA. V lost 4 bases to trimming and J lost 5 bases, with 11 bases between them. This sample is part of a study of CD8 T cells in Susac syndrome. Reverse transcription of roughly 0.5 to 1 ug RNA was performed with random hexamers. TCRdb ran MiXCR on the immunoSEQ multiplex PCR reads and lists one entry per CDR3 protein. The repertoire includes roughly 330,000 distinct CDR3 sequences, around 90% of them detected once, and about 0.063% sits in the top ten. The origin of this receptor is a human donor with multiple sclerosis. The rearrangement uses TRBV29-1 and TRBJ1-1, with D perhaps matching TRBD1 (5 bases). Sequencing was carried out using CD4+ T cells from PBMCs. The CDR3 here is CSVGDSETEAFF. In DNA, the CDR3 is TGCAGCGTTGGAGACAGTGAAACTGAAGCTTTCTTT.